This T cell receptor beta chain originates from a study of cytomegalovirus exposure and HLA in healthy donors. The PCR made use of 60 Vbeta and 13 Jbeta primers. The assay was immunoSEQ multiplex PCR, and TCRdb's table has in-frame clones only and misses some. This table has 90,000 to 140,000 clones, more than 65% appearing once. Study findings and constraints: The study put 150 or so TCR beta chains on its list as cytomegalovirus-associated.

In the case of this clone: No antigen is known for it.

With V trimmed by 1 base and J by 0 bases, 1 base remained unmatched. CDR3 size: 16 residues. CDR1 is MDHEN and CDR2 is SYDVKM in the germline V gene. The chain joins TRBV28 to TRBJ2-4; TRBD1 matches at 9 bases. The sequence came from a man aged 25-40 years in good health and CMV-seronegative. Sequenced: PBMCs. The DNA of the CDR3 is TGTGCCAGCAGTTTATCGGGACAGGGAGCCAAAAACATTCAGTACTTC. Protein product: CASSLSGQGAKNIQYF. Drawing the rest from reference TRBV28 and TRBJ2-4, the complete variable domain is DVKVTQSSRYLVKRTGEKVFLECVQDMDHENMFWYRQDPGLGLRLIYFSYDVKMKEKGDIPEGYSVSREKKERFSLILESASTNQTSMYLCASSLSGQGAKNIQYFGAGTRLSVL.